This is a list of T cell receptor beta chains from one sample in a study of cytomegalovirus exposure and HLA in healthy donors. Clones were read by immunoSEQ multiplex PCR, and TCRdb kept only the in-frame ones, dropping some. Of 150,000 or so clones in the sample, roughly 80% were seen once. Sequenced material: PBMCs. All receptors derive from a woman aged 40 to 50 in good health and CMV-seronegative. CDR3s include the opening cysteine and the closing phenylalanine or tryptophan. Each record gives: clone size, D gene, J gene, V gene, CDR3 DNA, CDR3 protein. The D gene is left open where the match is weak. A clone size is listed for some rows: how often the clone was seen (once, few, many), or a class if it is expanded.

clone_size: NA; d_call: NA; j_call: TRBJ1-2; v_call: TRBV28; cdr3_nt: TGTGCCAGCAGCTCTACAGGGAAGTTTCGGTATGGCTACACCTTC; cdr3_aa: CASSSTGKFRYGYTF
clone_size: few; d_call: NA; j_call: TRBJ2-1; v_call: TRBV6-1; cdr3_nt: TGTGCCAGTGAAACTAGAGGGCTTTTCGGGGAGCAGTTCTTC; cdr3_aa: CASETRGLFGEQFF
clone_size: NA; d_call: TRBD2; j_call: TRBJ2-7; v_call: TRBV9; cdr3_nt: TGTGCCAGCAGCGTAGATAGAACTAGCGGGGGGTTCTACGAGCAGTACTTC; cdr3_aa: CASSVDRTSGGFYEQYF
clone_size: NA; d_call: NA; j_call: TRBJ2-7; v_call: TRBV7-2; cdr3_nt: TGTGCCAGCAGGGGTACTAGGAGCTCCTACGAGCAGTACTTC; cdr3_aa: CASRGTRSSYEQYF
clone_size: NA; d_call: TRBD2; j_call: TRBJ2-1; v_call: TRBV27; cdr3_nt: TGTGCCAGCAGACGTAGCGGGAACTCCTACAATGAGCAGTTCTTC; cdr3_aa: CASRRSGNSYNEQFF
clone_size: NA; d_call: NA; j_call: TRBJ2-6; v_call: TRBV7-9; cdr3_nt: TGTTCCAGCAGCTTAGATGGGGGGAACAGGGCCAACGTCCTGACTTTC; cdr3_aa: CSSSLDGGNRANVLTF
clone_size: NA; d_call: NA; j_call: TRBJ2-3; v_call: TRBV9; cdr3_nt: TGTGCCAGCAGCAGGGACCCTCCGGGAGCAGATACGCAGTATTTT; cdr3_aa: CASSRDPPGADTQYF
clone_size: NA; d_call: NA; j_call: TRBJ2-2; v_call: TRBV11-2; cdr3_nt: TGTGCCAGCACCACTTTTGGGGGGGGCAGGTCGGGGACCGGGGAGCTGTTTTTT; cdr3_aa: CASTTFGGGRSGTGELFF
clone_size: NA; d_call: NA; j_call: TRBJ1-5; v_call: TRBV21-1; cdr3_nt: TGTGCCAGCAGCAAACACAGGGCAGTTGGTCAGCCCCAGCATTTT; cdr3_aa: CASSKHRAVGQPQHF
clone_size: NA; d_call: NA; j_call: TRBJ2-2; v_call: TRBV11-3; cdr3_nt: TGTGCCAGCAGCCCGGTACAGGGTGGGCCCGGGGAGCTGTTTTTT; cdr3_aa: CASSPVQGGPGELFF
clone_size: NA; d_call: TRBD1; j_call: TRBJ2-3; v_call: TRBV30; cdr3_nt: TGTGCCTGGAACAGGGGGCTAGGGTCAGATACGCAGTATTTT; cdr3_aa: CAWNRGLGSDTQYF
clone_size: NA; d_call: TRBD1; j_call: TRBJ2-7; v_call: TRBV5-4; cdr3_nt: TGTGCCAGCAGCTTGCCCAAGACAGGGAGCTCCTACGAGCAGTACTTC; cdr3_aa: CASSLPKTGSSYEQYF
clone_size: few; d_call: NA; j_call: TRBJ1-1; v_call: TRBV4-1; cdr3_nt: TGCGCCAGCAGCCCCCATAAGACCGTAGCGAACACTGAAGCTTTCTTT; cdr3_aa: CASSPHKTVANTEAFF
clone_size: NA; d_call: TRBD2; j_call: TRBJ2-3; v_call: TRBV7-3; cdr3_nt: TGTGCCAGCAGCTCCCTAGCGGGGGGGCTGGATACGCAGTATTTT; cdr3_aa: CASSSLAGGLDTQYF
clone_size: NA; d_call: NA; j_call: TRBJ2-4; v_call: TRBV7-9; cdr3_nt: TGTGCCAGCAGCCGGGGTGGAGGAGCGGCCAAAAACATTCAGTACTTC; cdr3_aa: CASSRGGGAAKNIQYF
clone_size: NA; d_call: NA; j_call: TRBJ2-3; v_call: TRBV9; cdr3_nt: TGTGCCAGCACCGGGGGTTTGAGCACAGATACGCAGTATTTT; cdr3_aa: CASTGGLSTDTQYF
clone_size: NA; d_call: NA; j_call: TRBJ2-2; v_call: TRBV7-2; cdr3_nt: TGTGCCAGCAGCTTAGATGGGCGGGGGAACACCGGGGAGCTGTTTTTT; cdr3_aa: CASSLDGRGNTGELFF
clone_size: NA; d_call: TRBD1; j_call: TRBJ2-6; v_call: TRBV15; cdr3_nt: TGTGCCACCAGCAGAGACATGGTGTTGCGGGACAGGGACTCTGGGGCCAACGTCCTGACTTTC; cdr3_aa: CATSRDMVLRDRDSGANVLTF
clone_size: once; d_call: NA; j_call: TRBJ2-3; v_call: TRBV7-8; cdr3_nt: TGTGCCAGCAGCTTATTATCAGGGATTGAGACAGATACGCAGTATTTT; cdr3_aa: CASSLLSGIETDTQYF
clone_size: NA; d_call: NA; j_call: TRBJ1-5; v_call: TRBV5-6; cdr3_nt: TGTGCCAGCAGCTTGGGAGTAAGCCGCAATCAGCCCCAGCATTTT; cdr3_aa: CASSLGVSRNQPQHF
clone_size: NA; d_call: TRBD2; j_call: TRBJ2-6; v_call: TRBV7-3; cdr3_nt: TGTGCCAGCAGCTTAGGTAGCGGGGTAGATGGGGCCAACGTCCTGACTTTC; cdr3_aa: CASSLGSGVDGANVLTF
clone_size: few; d_call: NA; j_call: TRBJ1-5; v_call: TRBV6-1; cdr3_nt: TGTGCCAGCACCCACGGAGGGCCCCAGCATTTT; cdr3_aa: CASTHGGPQHF
clone_size: NA; d_call: TRBD1; j_call: TRBJ2-2; v_call: TRBV9; cdr3_nt: TGTGCCAGCAGCACGACAGGGGGGGTTCCCGGGGAGCTGTTTTTT; cdr3_aa: CASSTTGGVPGELFF
clone_size: NA; d_call: TRBD2; j_call: TRBJ2-3; v_call: TRBV5-1; cdr3_nt: TGCGCCAGCAGCCCGGGACTAGCGGGGGCCCCAGATACGCAGTATTTT; cdr3_aa: CASSPGLAGAPDTQYF
clone_size: once; d_call: TRBD1; j_call: TRBJ1-5; v_call: TRBV4-2; cdr3_nt: TGTGCCAGCAGCCAAGAAGCGACAGGGTCAGGACAGCCCCAGCATTTT; cdr3_aa: CASSQEATGSGQPQHF
clone_size: few; d_call: TRBD2; j_call: TRBJ2-1; v_call: TRBV27; cdr3_nt: TGTGCCAGCACTGGACTAGCATCCTACAATGAGCAGTTCTTC; cdr3_aa: CASTGLASYNEQFF
clone_size: NA; d_call: NA; j_call: TRBJ2-5; v_call: TRBV4-1; cdr3_nt: TGCGCCAGCAGCCCCGAATCGGGTTGGGTTTTAGAGACCCAGTACTTC; cdr3_aa: CASSPESGWVLETQYF
clone_size: NA; d_call: TRBD2; j_call: TRBJ2-1; v_call: TRBV7-6; cdr3_nt: TGTGCCAGCAGCTCATATAGCGGGAGAGGGCAGTTCTTC; cdr3_aa: CASSSYSGRGQFF
clone_size: NA; d_call: NA; j_call: TRBJ2-3; v_call: TRBV5-4; cdr3_nt: TGTGCCAGCAGCTCAGGGTTCACAGATACGCAGTATTTT; cdr3_aa: CASSSGFTDTQYF
clone_size: NA; d_call: NA; j_call: TRBJ2-7; v_call: TRBV27; cdr3_nt: TGTGCCAGCAGTTTATCAGGGACATCCTACGAGCAGTACTTC; cdr3_aa: CASSLSGTSYEQYF
clone_size: NA; d_call: NA; j_call: TRBJ1-1; v_call: TRBV6-5; cdr3_nt: TGTGCCAGCAGTTACGGCAGAAACACTGAAGCTTTCTTT; cdr3_aa: CASSYGRNTEAFF
clone_size: few; d_call: TRBD1; j_call: TRBJ2-3; v_call: TRBV11-1; cdr3_nt: TGTGCCAGCAGCCCAGGCGGACAGGGAGTCTTTAATACGCAGTATTTT; cdr3_aa: CASSPGGQGVFNTQYF
clone_size: NA; d_call: NA; j_call: TRBJ2-5; v_call: TRBV7-3; cdr3_nt: TGTGCCAGCAGCCGACCGGGAGAGACCCAGTACTTC; cdr3_aa: CASSRPGETQYF
clone_size: NA; d_call: NA; j_call: TRBJ1-2; v_call: TRBV18; cdr3_nt: TGTGCCAGCTCAAGAGAAGGGGTTAACTATGGCTACACCTTC; cdr3_aa: CASSREGVNYGYTF
clone_size: NA; d_call: TRBD1; j_call: TRBJ1-2; v_call: TRBV28; cdr3_nt: TGTGCCAGCAGTTTTGCCAACCCCGGACAGGGCCACTATGGCTACACCTTC; cdr3_aa: CASSFANPGQGHYGYTF
clone_size: NA; d_call: NA; j_call: TRBJ1-3; v_call: TRBV28; cdr3_nt: TGTGCCAGCACCGTACCGGTACCTGGAAACACCATATATTTT; cdr3_aa: CASTVPVPGNTIYF
clone_size: NA; d_call: NA; j_call: TRBJ1-4; v_call: TRBV6-1; cdr3_nt: TGTGCCAGCAGTGATATAGTCCTGATCCTTGAAAAACTGTTTTTT; cdr3_aa: CASSDIVLILEKLFF
clone_size: NA; d_call: NA; j_call: TRBJ2-1; v_call: TRBV7-3; cdr3_nt: TGTGCCAGCAGCTTATTAAACAGGGCGGGCTACAATGAGCAGTTCTTC; cdr3_aa: CASSLLNRAGYNEQFF
clone_size: NA; d_call: TRBD1; j_call: TRBJ1-1; v_call: TRBV4-2; cdr3_nt: TGTGCCAGCAGCCAAGATTCCCCGACGGGACAGGGGAACACTGAAGCTTTCTTT; cdr3_aa: CASSQDSPTGQGNTEAFF
clone_size: NA; d_call: TRBD1; j_call: TRBJ1-2; v_call: TRBV11-2; cdr3_nt: TGTGCCAGCAGCTCCGGGACAGGGAACTATGGCTACACCTTC; cdr3_aa: CASSSGTGNYGYTF
clone_size: NA; d_call: TRBD1; j_call: TRBJ2-7; v_call: TRBV27; cdr3_nt: TGTGCCAGCAGTTCCCGCAGGGGGTGGAAAACTTACGAGCAGTACTTC; cdr3_aa: CASSSRRGWKTYEQYF
clone_size: once; d_call: NA; j_call: TRBJ2-1; v_call: TRBV7-2; cdr3_nt: TGTGCCAGCAGCTTAAAGCCGTTCTCCTACAATGAGCAGTTCTTC; cdr3_aa: CASSLKPFSYNEQFF
clone_size: NA; d_call: NA; j_call: TRBJ1-5; v_call: TRBV6-1; cdr3_nt: TGTGCCAGCAGAGGTACAGGGAGTAATCAGCCCCAGCATTTT; cdr3_aa: CASRGTGSNQPQHF
clone_size: NA; d_call: TRBD1; j_call: TRBJ2-7; v_call: TRBV28; cdr3_nt: TGTGCCAGCAGTGAACCAACAGGGGTCAACGAGCAGTACTTC; cdr3_aa: CASSEPTGVNEQYF
clone_size: once; d_call: TRBD1; j_call: TRBJ2-1; v_call: TRBV7-2; cdr3_nt: TGTGCCAGCAGCCCCGGACAGGATCGCTACAATGAGCAGTTCTTC; cdr3_aa: CASSPGQDRYNEQFF
clone_size: NA; d_call: TRBD2; j_call: TRBJ2-3; v_call: TRBV6-4; cdr3_nt: TGTGCCAGCCGACCGGATCGAGCGGGGGTAGGAGATACGCAGTATTTT; cdr3_aa: CASRPDRAGVGDTQYF